This T cell receptor beta chain derives from a study of technical replicates of blood from a few donors. Germline V gene data show CDR1 as SGHRS and CDR2 as YFSETQ. Trimming removed 6 bases at V and 2 bases at J, with 16 bases between. This CDR3 is built from 15 residues. Measured with immunoSEQ multiplex PCR; TCRdb has only the in-frame clones, and not every one. The repertoire holds 70,000 or so clones, with about nine tenths as singletons. In this sample, this clone turned up once. The TCR was taken from a human donor in good health. V and J are TRBV5-1 and TRBJ2-3, with D perhaps matching TRBD2 (6 bases). What was sequenced was T cells isolated from PBMCs. CDR3: CASTNIAEFTDTQYF. Here the CDR3 DNA reads TGCGCCAGCACCAACATAGCGGAGTTCACAGATACGCAGTATTTT.